Each of the 14 T cell receptor beta chains below was sequenced from the same sample in a study of T cells expressing NK-cell markers. TCRdb reprocessed the 5' RACE reads, keeping one entry per CDR3 protein, no DNA. The sample table includes some 120,000 distinct CDR3 sequences. Sequenced input: blood T cells: a sorted CD56 or NKG2C T cell subset, CD4+ or CD8+ T cells, or bulk PBMC T cells (not recorded which). These receptors were taken from a woman aged 18-70 years in good health.

The V call is TRBV5-1, the J call TRBJ2-5; the D call from TCRdb, TRBD2, cannot be confirmed without DNA. The CDR3 contains 15 residues. From germline, CDR1 is SGHRS and CDR2 YFSETQ. CDR3 loop: CASSLGREIGETQYF.

The chain links TRBV7-3 to TRBJ2-3; as DNA is missing, the TRBD2 call by TCRdb cannot be tested. The CDR3 covers 16 residues. CDR1 and CDR2 from the germline V gene are SGHTA and FQGTGA. CDR3 amino acids: CASSPLLAGVGDTQYF.

V gene TRBV6-6 combines with J gene TRBJ1-2; TCRdb's D call, TRBD1, is unchecked because there is no DNA. The CDR3 is 13 residues long. Germline lookup yields CDR1 MNHNY and CDR2 SVGAGI (reference sequence). CDR3 sequence: CAADEGRGGGYTF.

CDR3 loop: CASTTGGRTQYF. This sequence joins TRBV12-3 or TRBV12-4 and TRBJ2-5; the TRBD1 assignment by TCRdb is unverifiable without DNA. The CDR3 is 12 residues long.

CDR3 residues: CASSLGEIQANYGYTF. The chain joins TRBV12-3 or TRBV12-4 to TRBJ1-2. The CDR3 totals 16 residues.

This chain joins TRBV14 and TRBJ1-2. Germline loops: CDR1 SGHDN, CDR2 FVKESK. The CDR3 is 14 residues long. The chain's CDR3 is CASSRGSKGYGYTF. The full variable domain, rest sourced from reference TRBV14 and TRBJ1-2, is EAGVTQFPSHSVIEKGQTVTLRCDPISGHDNLYWYRRVMGKEIKFLLHFVKESKQDESGMPNNRFLAERTGGTYSTLKVQPAELEDSGVYFCASSRGSKGYGYTFGSGTRLTVV.

The chain is built from TRBV9 and TRBJ1-3; TCRdb proposes TRBD1, but this gene call is untestable without DNA. The CDR3 has 13 residues. The germline CDR1 and CDR2 sequences are SGDLS and YYNGEE. The CDR3 sequence: CASSADRGDTIYF.

The chain recombines TRBV20-1 with TRBJ1-6. CDR1 is DFQATT and CDR2 is SNEGSKA in the germline V gene (reference sequence). The CDR3 totals 15 residues. CDR3 in amino acids: CSARASGDNNSPLHF.

The chain is built from TRBV5-1 and TRBJ2-1; TCRdb selects TRBD1, and the lack of DNA leaves this call unchecked. Germline assignment: CDR1 SGHRS and CDR2 YFSETQ. The length of the CDR3 is 13 residues. This chain's CDR3 is CASSWSNGGEQFF.

This CDR3 reads CASSEGPGWYGYTF. The chain recombines TRBV25-1 with TRBJ1-2; the TCRdb call, TRBD1, lacks DNA for checking. CDR1 is MGHDK, CDR2 SYGVNS, per germline. The CDR3 totals 14 residues.

J is TRBJ2-2 and V is TRBV5-6; there is no DNA to check the TCRdb D call of TRBD1. Germline V CDR1 and CDR2: SGHDT, YYEEEE. CDR3 length: 14 residues. The CDR3 reads CASSPGQNTGELFF.

This sequence joins TRBV9 and TRBJ1-3; TCRdb names TRBD1, which stays unverified in the absence of DNA. This CDR3 has 15 residues. The germline CDR1 and CDR2 sequences are SGDLS and YYNGEE. The CDR3 loop is CASSGKQGPGNTIYF. Full variable domain (rest looked up from reference TRBV9 and TRBJ1-3): DSGVTQTPKHLITATGQRVTLRCSPRSGDLSVYWYQQSLDQGLQFLIQYYNGEERAKGNILERFSAQQFPDLHSELNLSSLELGDSALYFCASSGKQGPGNTIYFGEGSWLTVV.

The chain is built from TRBV7-8 and TRBJ2-2; as DNA is missing, the TRBD1 call by TCRdb cannot be tested. The CDR3 is 16 amino acids. CDR1 is SGHVS, CDR2 FQNEAQ, per germline. This CDR3 is CASSLHGTVNTGELFF.

J is TRBJ2-3 and V is TRBV20-1; the D call of TRBD2 rests on TCRdb alone, since no DNA is present to check it. Germline V gene sequence: CDR1 DFQATT, CDR2 SNEGSKA (reference sequence). CDR3 length: 15 amino acids. CDR3 protein: CSAPGLAGGADTQYF.